The rows below give T cell receptor beta chains drawn from one sample of a study of blood T cell repertoires in COVID-19. The repertoire was sequenced with immunoSEQ multiplex PCR; TCRdb's copy has only in-frame clones and lacks some. The sample consists of 160,000 or so clones, 85% to 95% of them appearing once. The sequenced sample was peripheral blood. The receptors were gathered from a woman aged 60-70 years with COVID-19, enrolled during active disease. Both conserved end residues are part of each CDR3. Each record gives: V gene, D gene, clone size, J gene, CDR3 DNA, CDR3 protein. A D gene is named only where the DNA matches it firmly. Size is omitted from some rows. Given values are once, few, many or a class for expanded clones.

v_call: TRBV7-2
d_call: TRBD1
clone_size: .
j_call: TRBJ2-2
cdr3_nt: TGTGCCAGCAGCATCTGGGACAGGGGGTCCGGGGAGCTGTTTTTT
cdr3_aa: CASSIWDRGSGELFF

v_call: TRBV7-9
d_call: .
clone_size: .
j_call: TRBJ2-1
cdr3_nt: TGTGCCAGCAGTTTCCAGGCCGCCAATGAGCAGTTCTTC
cdr3_aa: CASSFQAANEQFF

v_call: TRBV19
d_call: TRBD1
clone_size: few
j_call: TRBJ1-4
cdr3_nt: TGTGCCAGTAGTAACAGGGGTCGATCAACTAATGAAAAACTGTTTTTT
cdr3_aa: CASSNRGRSTNEKLFF

v_call: TRBV19
d_call: TRBD2
clone_size: few
j_call: TRBJ2-5
cdr3_nt: TGTGCCAGTAGTAGAAGACTAGCGGGGGGGCGCGAGACCCAGTACTTC
cdr3_aa: CASSRRLAGGRETQYF

v_call: TRBV9
d_call: TRBD2
clone_size: .
j_call: TRBJ2-1
cdr3_nt: TGTGCCAGCAGCGTAGTTTGGTCGGGGGGGTACAATGAGCAGTTCTTC
cdr3_aa: CASSVVWSGGYNEQFF

v_call: TRBV7-2
d_call: .
clone_size: .
j_call: TRBJ1-4
cdr3_nt: TGTGCCAGCAGCTTAACGCGGAATAATGAAAAACTGTTTTTT
cdr3_aa: CASSLTRNNEKLFF

v_call: TRBV6-5
d_call: .
clone_size: .
j_call: TRBJ2-7
cdr3_nt: TGTGCCAGCAGTTACAACGGCAGGGGCCACGAGCAGTACTTC
cdr3_aa: CASSYNGRGHEQYF

v_call: TRBV20-1
d_call: .
clone_size: .
j_call: TRBJ2-2
cdr3_nt: TGCAGTGGGCTCCTGGCCGGGGAGCTGTTTTTT
cdr3_aa: CSGLLAGELFF

v_call: TRBV7-2
d_call: .
clone_size: .
j_call: TRBJ2-5
cdr3_nt: TGTGCCAGCAGCGCCGGGGGGCCATTGGAGACCCAGTACTTC
cdr3_aa: CASSAGGPLETQYF

v_call: TRBV7-9
d_call: TRBD2
clone_size: .
j_call: TRBJ2-3
cdr3_nt: TGTGCCAGCAGCTTAGTTGGGCTAGCGGTCCCGGATACGCAGTATTTT
cdr3_aa: CASSLVGLAVPDTQYF

v_call: TRBV4-1
d_call: TRBD1
clone_size: once
j_call: TRBJ2-5
cdr3_nt: TGCGCCAGCAGCCGCCTACAGGGGTTTGAGACCCAGTACTTC
cdr3_aa: CASSRLQGFETQYF

v_call: TRBV28
d_call: .
clone_size: once
j_call: TRBJ1-2
cdr3_nt: TGTGCCAGCAGCTCTCGTCGGACAGAGAACTATGGCTACACCTTC
cdr3_aa: CASSSRRTENYGYTF

v_call: TRBV5-1
d_call: .
clone_size: once
j_call: TRBJ1-2
cdr3_nt: TGCGCCAGCAGTCTCGGAATCGGGGAGGAGGGCTATGGCTACACCTTC
cdr3_aa: CASSLGIGEEGYGYTF

v_call: TRBV7-9
d_call: .
clone_size: .
j_call: TRBJ2-2
cdr3_nt: TGTGCCAGCAGCCCTGCTGAAAAGGGACTTTCCACCGGGGAGCTGTTTTTT
cdr3_aa: CASSPAEKGLSTGELFF

v_call: TRBV11-2
d_call: .
clone_size: .
j_call: TRBJ1-1
cdr3_nt: TGTGCCAGCAGCTTCGGTTCAGGTTTTGAAGCTTTCTTT
cdr3_aa: CASSFGSGFEAFF

v_call: TRBV6-5
d_call: TRBD1
clone_size: .
j_call: TRBJ1-2
cdr3_nt: TGTGCCAGCGAGCGGGACAGGGGCTATGGCTACACCTTC
cdr3_aa: CASERDRGYGYTF

v_call: TRBV11-2
d_call: TRBD1
clone_size: many
j_call: TRBJ1-1
cdr3_nt: TGTGCCAGCAGCTTAGAGGGGACAGGGGCTGAAGCTTTCTTT
cdr3_aa: CASSLEGTGAEAFF

v_call: TRBV5-1
d_call: .
clone_size: .
j_call: TRBJ1-4
cdr3_nt: TGCGCCAGCTCCGGGGAATCGGGCGAAAAACTGTTTTTT
cdr3_aa: CASSGESGEKLFF

v_call: TRBV19
d_call: TRBD1
clone_size: .
j_call: TRBJ2-1
cdr3_nt: TGTGCCAGTAGTACCCTACCGGGACAGGGAAACAATGAGCAGTTCTTC
cdr3_aa: CASSTLPGQGNNEQFF

v_call: TRBV4-2
d_call: .
clone_size: few
j_call: TRBJ2-7
cdr3_nt: TGTGCCAGCAGCCACATTGCGAACGAGCAGTACTTC
cdr3_aa: CASSHIANEQYF

v_call: TRBV19
d_call: TRBD1
clone_size: .
j_call: TRBJ1-1
cdr3_nt: TGTGCCAGTACCAGACAGGGGGCGATTGCGGGAGAAGCTTTCTTT
cdr3_aa: CASTRQGAIAGEAFF

v_call: TRBV5-4
d_call: .
clone_size: .
j_call: TRBJ2-1
cdr3_nt: TGTGCCAGCAGCTTGGATGGACTAGGGGGGATACATGAGCAGTTCTTC
cdr3_aa: CASSLDGLGGIHEQFF

v_call: TRBV7-9
d_call: .
clone_size: .
j_call: TRBJ1-1
cdr3_nt: TGTGCCAGCAGCTTTCACCTACGGGATAACACTGAAGCTTTCTTT
cdr3_aa: CASSFHLRDNTEAFF